The 26 T cell receptor beta chains below all came from one sample that was sequenced in a study of shared clonotypes between healthy human individuals. The repertoire was sequenced with immunoSEQ multiplex PCR; TCRdb's copy has only in-frame clones and lacks some. There are approximately 2,300,000 clones in the sample; under 95% occur only once, and about 0.41% lies in the top ten. The sample comprised naive CD4+ T cells from PBMCs. Subset noted: CD45RA+ positively selected. These receptor sequences come from a man aged 18-30 years in good health. Some clones in this sample may be carry-over from other donors' samples.

The DNA of the CDR3 is TGTGCCAGCAGCTTAGGGGGAGTGGGCCACACTGAAGCTTTCTTT. It specifies CASSLGGVGHTEAFF. The chain employs TRBV7-3 and TRBJ1-1, with a possible D match to TRBD1 (5 bases). Trimming cost V 2 bases and J 3 bases, with 13 bases left between them. The CDR3 runs to 15 residues. Germline V lookup: CDR1 SGHTA, CDR2 FQGTGA. The full variable domain, rest sourced from reference TRBV7-3 and TRBJ1-1, is GAGVSQTPSNKVTEKGKYVELRCDPISGHTALYWYRQSLGQGPEFLIYFQGTGAADDSGLPNDRFFAVRPEGSVSTLKIQRTERGDSAVYLCASSLGGVGHTEAFFGQGTRLTVV.

V usage is TRBV29-1 and J usage is TRBJ2-3; 8 bases fit TRBD2. The CDR3 covers 13 residues. Germline-derived CDR1 and CDR2 are SQVTM and ANQGSEA. Germline trimming cut 6 bases from V and 3 bases from J; bases unmatched to any gene: 5. The CDR3 spells CSVGRALTDTQYF. The CDR3 coding sequence is TGCAGCGTCGGGAGGGCCCTAACAGATACGCAGTATTTT.

The chain carries TRBV7-9 and TRBJ2-7; 10 nucleotides match TRBD2. Germline V CDR1 and CDR2: SEHNR, FQNEAQ (reference sequence). The V gene end was trimmed by 2 bases and the J gene end by 3 bases; junction bases not matched to a gene: 7. The CDR3 sequence is 16 residues long. The CDR3 DNA is TGTGCCAGCAGCTTACCCCCTAGCGGGAGAGACTACGAGCAGTACTTC. Its protein product is CASSLPPSGRDYEQYF.

This sequence joins TRBV7-2 and TRBJ2-1, with D hard to call. Germline CDR1 SGHTA, CDR2 FQGNSA. CDR3 length: 15 amino acids. Trimming left V 3 bases short and J 0 bases short, with 9 bases between. CDR3 nucleotide sequence: TGTGCCAGCAGCTTGGCGTACCACTCCTACAATGAGCAGTTCTTC. Its protein product is CASSLAYHSYNEQFF.

The chain joins TRBV5-1 to TRBJ2-1; a weak D match, TRBD1 (5 bases). The CDR3 length is 14 residues. Per the germline V gene, CDR1 is SGHRS and CDR2 is YFSETQ. With 1 base removed from V and 5 bases from J, the gap between germline ends came to 10 bases. CDR3 coding DNA: TGCGCCAGCAGCTTGATCCAGGGCCACAATGAGCAGTTCTTC. As protein: CASSLIQGHNEQFF.

This chain links TRBV7-9 with TRBJ1-2; D remains unclear. This CDR3 contains 13 residues. Germline assignment: CDR1 SEHNR and CDR2 FQNEAQ (reference sequence). Trimming removed 2 bases from V and 11 bases from J, with 15 bases in between. CDR3 sequence (DNA): TGTGCCAGCAGCTTACAGGATTCGGTGTGGTACACCTTC. It is translated as CASSLQDSVWYTF.

The chain carries TRBV5-4 and TRBJ2-7; D is perhaps TRBD2 (7 bases). V was trimmed by 4 bases and J by 5 bases, leaving 22 bases between them. This CDR3 has 16 amino acids. The germline V gene has CDR1 SGHNT and CDR2 YYREEE (reference sequence). The CDR3 nucleotides are TGTGCCAGCAGCCCAGATCCCGGGGGGCGTCCCCACGAGCAGTACTTC. Its translation is CASSPDPGGRPHEQYF.

The CDR3 is CASSQAQGNQPQHF. The CDR3 region has the DNA TGTGCCAGCAGCCAAGCACAGGGCAATCAGCCCCAGCATTTT. V and J are TRBV4-2 and TRBJ1-5; possibly TRBD1 for D (5 bases). CDR3 length: 14 residues. Germline assignment: CDR1 LGHNA and CDR2 YNFKEQ. The germline V and J ends were trimmed by 1 base and 2 bases, with 6 bases remaining between them.

The V and J genes are TRBV7-2 and TRBJ2-1; possible D gene TRBD2, 8 bases. With 5 bases removed from V and 0 bases from J, the gap between germline ends came to 23 bases. The CDR3 is 19 amino acids. Germline assignment: CDR1 SGHTA and CDR2 FQGNSA. CDR3 coding DNA: TGTGCCAGCAGCCGTCGACAGGGTAGCGGGGTCGTCTCCTACAATGAGCAGTTCTTC. The encoded protein is CASSRRQGSGVVSYNEQFF.

A word on this clone: Other nucleotide sequences in the sample specify the same CDR3. V and J are TRBV18 and TRBJ2-5; the match to TRBD1 covers 9 bases. The CDR3 sequence is 14 residues long. Germline assignment: CDR1 KGHSH and CDR2 LQKENI. V was pared by 3 bases and J by 3 bases, with 2 bases of the junction left unmatched. The CDR3 here is CASSPRTGEETQYF. In nucleotides, the CDR3 is TGTGCCAGCTCACCGAGGACAGGGGAAGAGACCCAGTACTTC. The variable domain in full, with the rest retrieved from reference TRBV18 and TRBJ2-5, is NAGVMQNPRHLVRRRGQEARLRCSPMKGHSHVYWYRQLPEEGLKFMVYLQKENIIDESGMPKERFSAEFPKEGPSILRIQQVVRGDSAAYFCASSPRTGEETQYFGPGTRLLVL.

This clone showed up just once. This sample also contains other DNA sequences that code for the same CDR3. The rearrangement uses TRBV6-5 and TRBJ2-3, with D perhaps TRBD2 (6 bases). Germline CDR1 and CDR2: MNHEY and SVGAGI. Trimming shortened V by 0 bases and J by 1 base, and 8 bases separated the two germline ends. The CDR3 is 15 amino acids. The CDR3 region is CASSYSGTGTDTQYF. In DNA, the CDR3 is TGTGCCAGCAGTTACTCGGGGACTGGCACAGATACGCAGTATTTT.

The gene calls are TRBV4-2 and TRBJ2-3, with TRBD1 matching over 10 bases. The germline gives CDR1 LGHNA, CDR2 YNFKEQ. The length of the CDR3 is 15 residues. The V gene end was trimmed by 4 bases and the J gene end by 4 bases; junction bases not matched to a gene: 5. The CDR3 is CASSPRQGASDTQYF. The CDR3 nucleotides read TGTGCCAGCAGCCCTAGACAGGGGGCGTCAGATACGCAGTATTTT.

The chain has TRBV5-1 and TRBJ2-5; 10 positions agree with TRBD1. V trimming: 4 bases; J trimming: 4 bases; junction bases outside the gene matches: 10. There are 16 residues in the CDR3. Germline CDR1 reads SGHRS; CDR2 reads YFSETQ. The CDR3 region is CASSTLTGGAGETQYF. The CDR3 DNA reads as TGCGCCAGCAGCACCTTGACAGGGGGCGCGGGAGAGACCCAGTACTTC. Filled out from reference TRBV5-1 and TRBJ2-5, the complete variable domain reads KAGVTQTPRYLIKTRGQQVTLSCSPISGHRSVSWYQQTPGQGLQFLFEYFSETQRNKGNFPGRFSGRQFSNSRSEMNVSTLELGDSALYLCASSTLTGGAGETQYFGPGTRLLVL.

The chain carries TRBV5-4 and TRBJ1-4, with 7 bases that match TRBD1. This CDR3 has 19 amino acids. Germline V gives CDR1 SGHNT, CDR2 YYREEE (reference sequence). Trimming removed 0 bases from V and 0 bases from J; junction bases left unmatched: 11. CDR3 residues: CASSLAETGHRATNEKLFF. CDR3 DNA sequence: TGTGCCAGCAGCTTGGCCGAGACAGGGCATAGGGCAACTAATGAAAAACTGTTTTTT.

The CDR3 here is CATSRDSGSYEQYF. In nucleotides, the CDR3 is TGTGCCACCAGCAGAGATTCAGGCTCCTACGAGCAGTACTTC. The chain employs TRBV15 and TRBJ2-7, with D unclear. Looked up from germline, CDR1 is LNHNV and CDR2 is YYDKDF (reference sequence). V lost 0 bases, J lost 0 bases, and 6 bases lay in between. CDR3 length: 14 residues.

This chain connects TRBV4-3 to TRBJ2-1; 7 nucleotides agree with TRBD1. CDR1 is LGHNA and CDR2 is YSLEER in the germline V gene. This CDR3 is built from 13 residues. Trimming took 5 bases from V and 6 from J; bases not matched to a gene: 4. The CDR3 spells CASSSRTGNEQFF. In nucleotides, the CDR3 is TGCGCCAGCAGCTCACGGACAGGCAATGAGCAGTTCTTC.

The V gene is TRBV15, the J gene TRBJ1-4; D gene uncertain. Germline V gene lookup returns CDR1 LNHNV and CDR2 YYDKDF (reference sequence). Trimming removed 2 bases at V and 6 bases at J, with 19 bases between. This CDR3 has 17 residues. Written as DNA, the CDR3 is TGTGCCACCAGCAGACCAGGCGGTAGGGCAAGGGATGAAAAACTGTTTTTT. It yields the protein CATSRPGGRARDEKLFF.

The chain carries TRBV6-1 and TRBJ2-7, with TRBD2 matching over 13 bases. The ends lost 4 bases at V and 3 bases at J; junction bases unmatched: 6. The CDR3 totals 16 residues. Looked up from germline, CDR1 is MNHNS and CDR2 is SASEGT. This CDR3 reads CASSVRTSGSGYEQYF. CDR3 DNA sequence: TGTGCCAGCAGTGTTAGGACTAGCGGGAGTGGCTACGAGCAGTACTTC.

Turning to this clone: Within the sample, other DNA sequences also encode this same CDR3. The J gene is TRBJ2-7, the V gene TRBV28, with D unclear. Trimming stripped 4 bases from V and 1 base from J, with 2 bases between. The CDR3 extends over 11 amino acids. Germline assignment: CDR1 MDHEN and CDR2 SYDVKM. CDR3 in DNA: TGTGCCAGCAGTTCTTCCTACGAGCAGTACTTC. It specifies CASSSSYEQYF. Full variable domain (remainder filled in from reference TRBV28 and TRBJ2-7): DVKVTQSSRYLVKRTGEKVFLECVQDMDHENMFWYRQDPGLGLRLIYFSYDVKMKEKGDIPEGYSVSREKKERFSLILESASTNQTSMYLCASSSSYEQYFGPGTRLTVT.

The V and J genes are TRBV9 and TRBJ1-4; possibly TRBD1 for D (6 bases). The CDR3 has 13 amino acids. Trimming removed 10 bases at V and 7 bases at J, with 17 bases between. Germline values: CDR1 SGDLS, CDR2 YYNGEE. CDR3 residues: CACLGGAGEKLFF. The CDR3 DNA follows: TGTGCCTGCCTCGGGGGGGCTGGTGAAAAACTGTTTTTT.

This clone was recorded once. The chain uses TRBV7-8 and TRBJ2-1, with D possibly being TRBD1 or TRBD2 (7 bases each). Germline CDR1 is SGHVS and CDR2 is FQNEAQ. The V end lost 1 base, the J end lost 8 bases, and 15 bases lay between the germline ends. There are 15 residues in the CDR3. CDR3 in DNA: TGTGCCAGCAGCTTAGTGCCAGGGGGGGTCGATGAGCAGTTCTTC. As protein: CASSLVPGGVDEQFF. Full variable domain (missing parts from reference TRBV7-8 and TRBJ2-1): GAGVSQSPRYKVAKRGQDVALRCDPISGHVSLFWYQQALGQGPEFLTYFQNEAQLDKSGLPSDRFFAERPEGSVSTLKIQRTQQEDSAVYLCASSLVPGGVDEQFFGPGTRLTVL.

CDR3 sequence: CAIFAPRGQVITPYNEQFF. CDR3 DNA sequence: TGTGCCATCTTCGCACCCCGAGGACAGGTGATAACCCCCTACAATGAGCAGTTCTTC. The chain is built from TRBV10-3 and TRBJ2-1; 7 bases are shared with TRBD1. The V segment lost 8 bases and the J segment 2 bases; nucleotides outside the gene matches: 21. The length of the CDR3 is 19 residues. The germline gives CDR1 ENHRY, CDR2 SYGVKD.

The V gene is TRBV5-4, the J gene TRBJ1-3; D is ambiguous. Trimming took off 3 bases at V and 0 bases at J, with 10 bases between the two ends. This CDR3 is built from 15 residues. Germline V gene sequence: CDR1 SGHNT, CDR2 YYREEE (reference sequence). Here the CDR3 reads CASSSGVDSGNTIYF. The CDR3 DNA is TGTGCCAGCAGCTCGGGTGTGGACTCTGGAAACACCATATATTTT.

J is TRBJ2-1 and V is TRBV4-3; 10 positions match TRBD2. V shed 0 bases, J shed 6 bases, and the junction held 5 bases outside the gene matches. Germline CDR1 is LGHNA and CDR2 is YSLEER. The CDR3 consists of 16 residues. The CDR3 DNA reads as TGCGCCAGCAGCCAAGAGCCGCTAGCGGGAGTCAATGAGCAGTTCTTC. The encoded protein is CASSQEPLAGVNEQFF.

The chain has TRBV5-4 and TRBJ1-4, with no clear D. The CDR3 is 13 amino acids. Trimming took 3 bases from V and 5 from J, leaving 8 bases between them. From germline, CDR1 is SGHNT and CDR2 YYREEE (reference sequence). CDR3 nucleotides: TGTGCCAGCAGCTGGGATATCAATGAAAAACTGTTTTTT. Its protein is CASSWDINEKLFF.

The chain has TRBV7-2 and TRBJ2-5, with TRBD2 as a possible D gene (6 bases). The CDR3 is 15 amino acids. From germline, CDR1 is SGHTA and CDR2 FQGNSA. The V and J ends lost 3 bases and 2 bases respectively, with 13 bases between them. The chain's CDR3 is CASSLGGVTQETQYF. The CDR3 DNA sequence: TGTGCCAGCAGCTTGGGCGGGGTTACTCAAGAGACCCAGTACTTC.